This T cell receptor (beta chain) emerged from a study of T-cell reconstitution after alpha-beta-depleted transplantation in children. The J segment lost 6 bases and the V segment lost 4 bases, leaving 11 bases of the junction unmatched. The CDR3 has 17 amino acids. Germline lookup yields CDR1 SEHNR and CDR2 FQNEAQ (reference sequence). During its preparation, the TCRbeta library received unique molecular identifiers. TCRdb redid the calling of the PCR reads with MiXCR, one entry per CDR3 protein. The sample yields about 690,000 distinct CDR3 sequences, approximately 17% seen once. This clonotype was observed a few times.

This chain uses TRBV7-9 with TRBJ2-3, with 12 nucleotides matching TRBD2. The source material was PBMCs from the stem cell graft donor, sampled from the stem cell graft. The clonotype originates from a human donor who donated a stem cell graft to a child with acute myeloid leukemia. CDR3 in DNA: TGTGCCAGCAGCTCGACTAGCGGGAGTATCAGCGGCGATACGCAGTATTTT. Amino acid sequence: CASSSTSGSISGDTQYF.